Reported below is one T cell receptor beta chain. Its specificity is unknown. These data belong to a study of OX40 agonist ivuxolimab in advanced cancers. Study in general: Patients were dosed with the agonistic anti-OX40 (CD134) antibody ivuxolimab.

From germline, CDR1 is SGHNT and CDR2 YYREEE (reference sequence). V lost 4 bases to trimming and J lost 6 bases; unmatched junction nucleotides: 13. CDR3 length: 16 residues. Generated by immunoSEQ multiplex PCR, the TCRdb table keeps only in-frame clones and is missing some. The repertoire includes some 65,000 clones, over 75% of them detected once, and approximately 0.37% sits in the top ten. Points from the study as a whole: The study observed clonal expansion of CD4+ and CD8+ blood T cells by week 6 at 0.1 to 3.0 mg/kg.

The chain uses TRBV5-4 and TRBJ2-3; 8 bases fit TRBD2. This clonotype originated in an adult with an advanced solid tumor such as melanoma, head and neck, liver or kidney cancer. The sample here was CD4+ or CD8+ T cells sorted from blood, taken in a trial of the OX40 agonist ivuxolimab. The CDR3 sequence: CASSLERGTRFDTQYF. CDR3 sequence (DNA): TGTGCCAGCAGCCTCGAGAGGGGGACTAGATTCGATACGCAGTATTTT.